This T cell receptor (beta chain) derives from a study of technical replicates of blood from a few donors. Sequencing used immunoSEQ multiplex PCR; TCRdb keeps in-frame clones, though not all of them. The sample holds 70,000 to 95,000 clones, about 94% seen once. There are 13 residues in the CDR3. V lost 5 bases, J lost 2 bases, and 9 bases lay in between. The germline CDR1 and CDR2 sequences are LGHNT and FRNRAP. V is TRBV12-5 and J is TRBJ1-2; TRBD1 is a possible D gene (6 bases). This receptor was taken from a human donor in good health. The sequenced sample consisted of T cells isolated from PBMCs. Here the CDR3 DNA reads TGTGCTAGTGGTCCAGACAGGAACTATGGCTACACCTTC. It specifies CASGPDRNYGYTF. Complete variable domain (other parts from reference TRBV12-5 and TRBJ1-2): DARVTQTPRHKVTEMGQEVTMRCQPILGHNTVFWYRQTMMQGLELLAYFRNRAPLDDSGMPKDRFSAEMPDATLATLKIQPSEPRDSAVYFCASGPDRNYGYTFGSGTRLTVV.